This T cell receptor beta chain was sequenced in a study of blood T cell repertoires in COVID-19 (dated by TCRdb to 2020 to 2022). Looking at the study overall: Collaborator samples came from the United States, Italy and Spain and covered acute and convalescent phases of COVID-19. Where available, HLA class I and class II types were obtained from metadata supplied by the sample provider rather than from assay-based typing. A freely available public database, intended as a resource for researchers studying the immune response to SARS-CoV-2, is where the repertoires were released. The material from the prospective study consisted of cDNA or gDNA derived from T cells, B-cell-depleted T cells, or PBMCs. Nearly every sample came with metadata listing a de-identified subject ID, COVID-19 status, age in years and sex. Samples were obtained from the ongoing ImmuneRACE study (first 160 participants) and from over a thousand subjects provided by 6 global collaborators. Deeply sampled blood TCRbeta repertoires from subjects exposed to, actively infected with, or recovered from COVID-19 were included in the dataset.

Note on this clone: There is no known antigen for this receptor. No much larger clonotype is one base removed from it; base qualities were not supplied.

The collaborating institutions used their own protocols to collect whole blood in K2EDTA tubes. Collaborator samples were shipped for TCRbeta analysis as frozen whole blood, isolated PBMCs, or DNA extracted from either sample type. TCRbeta CDR3 regions were amplified from genomic DNA using the immunoSEQ Assay, a bias-controlled multiplex PCR. The paper's processing steps were these. The number of nucleated cells in each sample was estimated from the amplification of reference gene primers within the assay. To quantify the absolute abundance of each unique TCRbeta CDR3 rearrangement, sequence reads were collapsed and filtered. Productive Simpson clonality was computed per sample as the square root of Simpson's diversity index over productive rearrangements. TCRdb provides this immuneACCESS table in a form limited to in-frame rearrangements. Some clones are lacking; in checked studies, under half of them reflect an unresolved V gene, and why the rest are absent is not known. That table supplies the V and J calls and clone size; D and trimming were determined from the DNA. The sample yields about 110,000 clones; over 80% were counted once. Approximately 1.2% of the sample lies in the top ten.

Counted from cysteine to phenylalanine, this CDR3 has 15 amino acids. The read is trimmed to its CDR3 DNA, 45 bases read in frame from base 1. CDR1 and CDR2, per the germline V gene (reference sequence), are GTSNPN and SVGIG. Compared with germline, V lacks 1 base and J lacks 4 bases; bases without a gene match: 1. The investigation overall reported the following: Clinical and demographic metadata were provided uncurated, with the amount varying by source and participant.

The chain was built from TRBV30 and TRBJ2-1, with 13 bases in between that match TRBD2. The sample was peripheral blood. The clonotype originates from a woman aged 25 to 39 with acute or convalescent COVID-19. This receptor carries the CDR3 CAWSGLAGGYNEQFF. In nucleotide form, the sequence is TGTGCCTGGAGTGGACTAGCGGGAGGTTACAATGAGCAGTTCTTC.